The clone carrying this T cell receptor (beta chain) was found many times. Its antigen is unidentified. The limits of the CDR3 on the DNA are not certain, so only TCRdb's listed CDR3 is given. Germline V gene sequence: CDR1 LNHNV, CDR2 YYDKDF (reference sequence). Ends included, the CDR3 has 16 residues. The record originates from a study of T-cell memory formation after mild COVID-19. The overall study: TCR clusters were largely donor specific.

Study-level findings and limits: Mainly CM and EM harbored the contracting CD4+ clones; mainly EMRA harbored the CD8+ ones. Cross-reactive memory seemingly joined, as some responding clones were found in pre-infection memory.

TCR alpha and TCR beta cDNA libraries with sample barcodes and UMIs came from 5'RACE using constant-segment primers. TCRdb itself ran the 5' RACE reads through MiXCR, one entry per CDR3 protein. Of 50,000 or so distinct CDR3 sequences in the sample, less than 15% were seen once. V usage is TRBV15 and J usage is TRBJ2-2; the table assigns TRBD1, which was not confirmed against the DNA. The sequence derives from a man aged 18-30 years who had mild COVID-19 (a few samples of this study predate the infection). Cell type and time point are not known. Sequencing was carried out using PBMCs or a T cell subset sorted from them (not recorded which). CDR3 protein: CATSILGKGSVGELFF.